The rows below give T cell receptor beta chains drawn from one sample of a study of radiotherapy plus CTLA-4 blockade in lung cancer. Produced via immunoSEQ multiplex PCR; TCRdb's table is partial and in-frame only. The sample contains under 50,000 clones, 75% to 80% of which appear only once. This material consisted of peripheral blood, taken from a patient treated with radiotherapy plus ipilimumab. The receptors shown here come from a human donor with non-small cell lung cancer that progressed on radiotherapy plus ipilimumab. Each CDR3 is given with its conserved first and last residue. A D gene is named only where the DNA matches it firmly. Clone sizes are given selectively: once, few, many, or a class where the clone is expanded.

CDR3 protein: CASSLEAGQNNEQFF
CDR3 DNA: TGCGCCAGCAGCTTGGAGGCAGGGCAAAACAATGAGCAGTTCTTC
D gene: -
J gene: TRBJ2-1
clone size: -
V gene: TRBV5-1

CDR3 protein: CASSERLGVSNQPQHF
CDR3 DNA: TGTGCCAGCAGTGAAAGGTTAGGGGTCAGCAATCAGCCCCAGCATTTT
D gene: -
J gene: TRBJ1-5
clone size: -
V gene: TRBV6-1

CDR3 protein: CASSDSGGYYEQYF
CDR3 DNA: TGTGCCAGCAGTGATAGCGGGGGTTACTACGAGCAGTACTTC
D gene: TRBD2
J gene: TRBJ2-7
clone size: -
V gene: TRBV27

CDR3 protein: CASSVAGGAYGYTF
CDR3 DNA: TGTGCCAGCAGCGTAGCAGGGGGTGCCTATGGCTACACCTTC
D gene: TRBD1
J gene: TRBJ1-2
clone size: -
V gene: TRBV11-2

CDR3 protein: CASSSTSGASYEQYF
CDR3 DNA: TGTGCCAGTAGTAGCACTAGCGGGGCCTCCTACGAGCAGTACTTC
D gene: TRBD2
J gene: TRBJ2-7
clone size: -
V gene: TRBV19

CDR3 protein: CASSQEGQGGNEQFF
CDR3 DNA: TGTGCCAGCAGCCAAGAGGGACAGGGAGGTAATGAGCAGTTCTTC
D gene: TRBD1
J gene: TRBJ2-1
clone size: -
V gene: TRBV4-2

CDR3 protein: CASSRGQGGSPLHF
CDR3 DNA: TGTGCCAGTAGTAGGGGACAAGGGGGCTCACCCCTCCACTTT
D gene: TRBD1
J gene: TRBJ1-6
clone size: few
V gene: TRBV19

CDR3 protein: CASSQPGTGEHNSPLHF
CDR3 DNA: TGCGCCAGCAGCCAACCCGGAACCGGGGAGCATAATTCACCCCTCCACTTT
D gene: -
J gene: TRBJ1-6
clone size: few
V gene: TRBV5-4

CDR3 protein: CASSLRDSSYGYTF
CDR3 DNA: TGTGCCAGCAGCTTAAGGGACAGCTCCTATGGCTACACCTTC
D gene: TRBD1
J gene: TRBJ1-2
clone size: -
V gene: TRBV7-2

CDR3 protein: CASSSPGQGTGELFF
CDR3 DNA: TGTGCCAGCAGCTCACCGGGACAGGGCACCGGGGAGCTGTTTTTT
D gene: TRBD1
J gene: TRBJ2-2
clone size: once
V gene: TRBV5-8

CDR3 protein: CASSGTELVGYTF
CDR3 DNA: TGCGCCAGCAGCGGGACAGAACTGGTTGGCTACACCTTC
D gene: TRBD1
J gene: TRBJ1-2
clone size: -
V gene: TRBV5-1

CDR3 protein: CASSLGTSGGPGGSTDTQYF
CDR3 DNA: TGCGCCAGCAGCTTGGGGACTAGCGGGGGCCCCGGGGGAAGCACAGATACGCAGTATTTT
D gene: TRBD2
J gene: TRBJ2-3
clone size: once
V gene: TRBV5-1

CDR3 protein: CASSDRVSFPSDTQYF
CDR3 DNA: TGTGCCAGCAGTGACAGGGTTTCTTTCCCTTCCGATACGCAGTATTTT
D gene: -
J gene: TRBJ2-3
clone size: -
V gene: TRBV6-1

CDR3 protein: CASSLGLIRGQGNSPLHF
CDR3 DNA: TGTGCCAGCAGTTTAGGGTTAATAAGGGGCCAAGGTAATTCACCCCTCCACTTT
D gene: -
J gene: TRBJ1-6
clone size: -
V gene: TRBV27

CDR3 protein: CASSLGLYNEQFF
CDR3 DNA: TGTGCCAGCAGCTTGGGCCTCTACAATGAGCAGTTCTTC
D gene: -
J gene: TRBJ2-1
clone size: -
V gene: TRBV7-2

CDR3 protein: CASSRTGGTYNEQFF
CDR3 DNA: TGTGCCAGCAGCCGGACAGGGGGTACCTACAATGAGCAGTTCTTC
D gene: TRBD1
J gene: TRBJ2-1
clone size: once
V gene: TRBV5-4

CDR3 protein: CASSLRGGSGNTIYF
CDR3 DNA: TGTGCCAGCAGCTTGCGGGGTGGGTCAGGAAACACCATATATTTT
D gene: -
J gene: TRBJ1-3
clone size: -
V gene: TRBV7-6

CDR3 protein: CASSLEQATSSYEQYF
CDR3 DNA: TGTGCCAGCAGCTTGGAACAGGCCACTTCCTCCTACGAGCAGTACTTC
D gene: -
J gene: TRBJ2-7
clone size: once
V gene: TRBV5-5

CDR3 protein: CASSNGVNSYEQYF
CDR3 DNA: TGTGCCAGCAGCAACGGGGTTAATTCCTACGAGCAGTACTTC
D gene: -
J gene: TRBJ2-7
clone size: once
V gene: TRBV27

CDR3 protein: CASSLAGGQGSSYNEQFF
CDR3 DNA: TGCGCCAGCAGCTTGGCTGGGGGACAGGGTTCCTCCTACAATGAGCAGTTCTTC
D gene: TRBD1
J gene: TRBJ2-1
clone size: -
V gene: TRBV5-1

CDR3 protein: CASSLAASGGRNTQYF
CDR3 DNA: TGTGCCAGCAGCTTGGCTGCCAGCGGGGGACGAAATACGCAGTATTTT
D gene: TRBD2
J gene: TRBJ2-3
clone size: -
V gene: TRBV5-8

CDR3 protein: CASSLPGRQRTGNTIYF
CDR3 DNA: TGTGCCAGCAGCTTACCAGGACGACAGCGAACTGGAAACACCATATATTTT
D gene: -
J gene: TRBJ1-3
clone size: -
V gene: TRBV7-9

CDR3 protein: CASSPKGQGWHQPQHF
CDR3 DNA: TGTGCCAGCAGCCCCAAGGGGCAGGGCTGGCATCAGCCCCAGCATTTT
D gene: -
J gene: TRBJ1-5
clone size: once
V gene: TRBV21-1

CDR3 protein: CASSPQPRLAGGIGTYNEQFF
CDR3 DNA: TGCGCCAGCAGCCCGCAGCCAAGACTAGCGGGGGGGATAGGAACCTACAATGAGCAGTTCTTC
D gene: TRBD2
J gene: TRBJ2-1
clone size: -
V gene: TRBV4-1

CDR3 protein: CASSLGLGLARTDTQYF
CDR3 DNA: TGTGCCAGCAGCTTGGGTCTGGGACTAGCCCGCACAGATACGCAGTATTTT
D gene: TRBD2
J gene: TRBJ2-3
clone size: -
V gene: TRBV5-4

CDR3 protein: CASSLYNYPNGDQYF
CDR3 DNA: TGCGCCAGCAGCTTATACAATTACCCCAACGGGGACCAGTACTTC
D gene: -
J gene: TRBJ2-5
clone size: -
V gene: TRBV5-1

CDR3 protein: CASSYRRGIYEQYF
CDR3 DNA: TGTGCCAGCAGTTACAGGCGGGGGATCTACGAGCAGTACTTC
D gene: TRBD2
J gene: TRBJ2-7
clone size: -
V gene: TRBV6-5

CDR3 protein: CASSLGQSYEQYF
CDR3 DNA: TGTGCCAGCAGCCTTGGACAGAGCTACGAGCAGTACTTC
D gene: -
J gene: TRBJ2-7
clone size: -
V gene: TRBV13

CDR3 protein: CASKGYGQESGANVLTF
CDR3 DNA: TGTGCCAGTAAGGGGTATGGACAGGAATCTGGGGCCAACGTCCTGACTTTC
D gene: TRBD1
J gene: TRBJ2-6
clone size: -
V gene: TRBV19

CDR3 protein: CASSMVLAGLQETQYF
CDR3 DNA: TGCGCCAGCAGCATGGTCTTAGCGGGGCTACAAGAGACCCAGTACTTC
D gene: TRBD2
J gene: TRBJ2-5
clone size: few
V gene: TRBV5-1

CDR3 protein: CASSATGGYSETQYF
CDR3 DNA: TGCGCCAGCAGCGCTACAGGGGGCTATTCGGAGACCCAGTACTTC
D gene: TRBD1
J gene: TRBJ2-5
clone size: -
V gene: TRBV5-1

CDR3 protein: CASRQGLATEAFF
CDR3 DNA: TGTGCCAGCAGACAGGGCCTCGCCACTGAAGCTTTCTTT
D gene: -
J gene: TRBJ1-1
clone size: few
V gene: TRBV7-2

CDR3 protein: CASSSGPGGDEKLFF
CDR3 DNA: TGTGCCAGCAGCTCGGGGCCGGGGGGAGATGAAAAACTGTTTTTT
D gene: -
J gene: TRBJ1-4
clone size: -
V gene: TRBV7-2

CDR3 protein: CASHSRTGTDNEQFF
CDR3 DNA: TGTGCCAGCCACTCACGAACAGGGACCGACAATGAGCAGTTCTTC
D gene: -
J gene: TRBJ2-1
clone size: -
V gene: TRBV27

CDR3 protein: CASRPMTGSGGAFF
CDR3 DNA: TGTGCCAGCAGGCCCATGACAGGATCGGGAGGGGCTTTCTTT
D gene: -
J gene: TRBJ1-1
clone size: -
V gene: TRBV28

CDR3 protein: CASSLKRGEGELFF
CDR3 DNA: TGTGCCAGCAGCTTAAAGCGGGGCGAAGGGGAGCTGTTTTTT
D gene: TRBD2
J gene: TRBJ2-2
clone size: -
V gene: TRBV7-2

CDR3 protein: CASSLESWTSYISGANVLTF
CDR3 DNA: TGTGCCAGCAGCTTGGAGTCTTGGACAAGCTATATCTCTGGGGCCAACGTCCTGACTTTC
D gene: -
J gene: TRBJ2-6
clone size: -
V gene: TRBV5-4

CDR3 protein: CASSLATQYF
CDR3 DNA: TGTGCCAGCAGCCTAGCGACCCAGTACTTC
D gene: -
J gene: TRBJ2-5
clone size: -
V gene: TRBV6-1

CDR3 protein: CASSPLYDSPLHF
CDR3 DNA: TGTGCCAGCAGTCCCCTCTACGATTCACCCCTCCACTTT
D gene: -
J gene: TRBJ1-6
clone size: -
V gene: TRBV28

CDR3 protein: CASSSGQGGYGYTF
CDR3 DNA: TGTGCCAGCAGCTCCGGACAGGGGGGCTATGGCTACACCTTC
D gene: TRBD1
J gene: TRBJ1-2
clone size: -
V gene: TRBV7-9

CDR3 protein: CATRLWGDTGELFF
CDR3 DNA: TGTGCCACCCGCCTTTGGGGGGACACCGGGGAGCTGTTTTTT
D gene: -
J gene: TRBJ2-2
clone size: -
V gene: TRBV7-9

CDR3 protein: CASSEKWRGDTQYF
CDR3 DNA: TGTGCCAGCAGTGAAAAATGGCGGGGCGATACGCAGTATTTT
D gene: -
J gene: TRBJ2-3
clone size: -
V gene: TRBV2

CDR3 protein: CASRHYLDTSLNTEAFF
CDR3 DNA: TGTGCCAGTAGACATTATTTGGACACTTCCTTGAACACTGAAGCTTTCTTT
D gene: -
J gene: TRBJ1-1
clone size: -
V gene: TRBV19

CDR3 protein: CASSLDRAYNEQFF
CDR3 DNA: TGTGCCAGCAGCCTCGACAGGGCCTACAATGAGCAGTTCTTC
D gene: TRBD1
J gene: TRBJ2-1
clone size: -
V gene: TRBV28

CDR3 protein: CASSASGGYYNEQFF
CDR3 DNA: TGTGCCAGCAGTGCTAGCGGGGGATACTACAATGAGCAGTTCTTC
D gene: TRBD2
J gene: TRBJ2-1
clone size: -
V gene: TRBV27

CDR3 protein: CASSLLSNSNQPQHF
CDR3 DNA: TGTGCCAGCAGTTTATTGAGCAATAGCAATCAGCCCCAGCATTTT
D gene: -
J gene: TRBJ1-5
clone size: -
V gene: TRBV28

CDR3 protein: CASSASGQGSQPQHF
CDR3 DNA: TGTGCCAGCAGTGCCTCGGGACAGGGAAGTCAGCCCCAGCATTTT
D gene: TRBD1
J gene: TRBJ1-5
clone size: -
V gene: TRBV6-1

CDR3 protein: CASSLFRGDYGYTF
CDR3 DNA: TGTGCCAGCAGCTTGTTCAGGGGGGACTATGGCTACACCTTC
D gene: TRBD1
J gene: TRBJ1-2
clone size: -
V gene: TRBV5-4

CDR3 protein: CSAPRGETQYF
CDR3 DNA: TGCAGTGCTCCCAGGGGGGAGACCCAGTACTTC
D gene: TRBD1
J gene: TRBJ2-5
clone size: -
V gene: TRBV20-1

CDR3 protein: CASSWGQGNTGELFF
CDR3 DNA: TGTGCCAGCAGTTGGGGGCAGGGAAACACCGGGGAGCTGTTTTTT
D gene: -
J gene: TRBJ2-2
clone size: -
V gene: TRBV9

CDR3 protein: CASTDSNSPLHF
CDR3 DNA: TGTGCCAGCACAGACAGCAATTCACCCCTCCACTTT
D gene: -
J gene: TRBJ1-6
clone size: once
V gene: TRBV19

CDR3 protein: CASSPRTGGSYNSPLHF
CDR3 DNA: TGTGCCAGCAGTCCGCGGACAGGGGGCTCCTATAATTCACCCCTCCACTTT
D gene: TRBD1
J gene: TRBJ1-6
clone size: -
V gene: TRBV27

CDR3 protein: CASRLEGTDTQYF
CDR3 DNA: TGTGCCAGTAGGTTGGAGGGCACAGATACGCAGTATTTT
D gene: -
J gene: TRBJ2-3
clone size: -
V gene: TRBV19

CDR3 protein: CASSIPPTGRNQPQHF
CDR3 DNA: TGTGCCAGTAGTATCCCCCCGACAGGGCGGAATCAGCCCCAGCATTTT
D gene: TRBD1
J gene: TRBJ1-5
clone size: -
V gene: TRBV19

CDR3 protein: CASSPYGHSHTGELFF
CDR3 DNA: TGCGCCAGCAGCCCCTACGGACACTCACATACCGGGGAGCTGTTTTTT
D gene: -
J gene: TRBJ2-2
clone size: -
V gene: TRBV5-4

CDR3 protein: CASTAGRVSSGNTIYF
CDR3 DNA: TGTGCCAGCACCGCAGGCAGGGTGAGCTCTGGAAACACCATATATTTT
D gene: -
J gene: TRBJ1-3
clone size: -
V gene: TRBV7-6

CDR3 protein: CASGLSGGPSATQYF
CDR3 DNA: TGTGCTAGTGGTCTTAGCGGGGGGCCTTCCGCTACGCAGTATTTT
D gene: TRBD2
J gene: TRBJ2-3
clone size: -
V gene: TRBV12-5

CDR3 protein: CASKRTDNTEAFF
CDR3 DNA: TGTGCCAGCAAGAGGACAGACAACACTGAAGCTTTCTTT
D gene: -
J gene: TRBJ1-1
clone size: -
V gene: TRBV25-1

CDR3 protein: CASSPGSGQMNTEAFF
CDR3 DNA: TGCGCCAGCAGCCCCGGATCGGGACAGATGAACACTGAAGCTTTCTTT
D gene: TRBD1
J gene: TRBJ1-1
clone size: -
V gene: TRBV5-1

CDR3 protein: CSVSILGDYGYTF
CDR3 DNA: TGCAGCGTTTCCATCCTCGGGGACTATGGCTACACCTTC
D gene: -
J gene: TRBJ1-2
clone size: -
V gene: TRBV29-1